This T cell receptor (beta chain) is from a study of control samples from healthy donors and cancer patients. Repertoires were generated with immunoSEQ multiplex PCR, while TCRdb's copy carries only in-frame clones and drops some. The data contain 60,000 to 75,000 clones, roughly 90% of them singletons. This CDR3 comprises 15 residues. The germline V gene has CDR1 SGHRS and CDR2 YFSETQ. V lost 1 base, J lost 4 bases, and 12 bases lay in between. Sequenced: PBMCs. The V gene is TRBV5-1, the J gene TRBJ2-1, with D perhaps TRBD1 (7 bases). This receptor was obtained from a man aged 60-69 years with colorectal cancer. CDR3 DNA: TGCGCCAGCAGCTTGACAGGGGAGGAGTACAATGAGCAGTTCTTC. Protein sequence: CASSLTGEEYNEQFF.